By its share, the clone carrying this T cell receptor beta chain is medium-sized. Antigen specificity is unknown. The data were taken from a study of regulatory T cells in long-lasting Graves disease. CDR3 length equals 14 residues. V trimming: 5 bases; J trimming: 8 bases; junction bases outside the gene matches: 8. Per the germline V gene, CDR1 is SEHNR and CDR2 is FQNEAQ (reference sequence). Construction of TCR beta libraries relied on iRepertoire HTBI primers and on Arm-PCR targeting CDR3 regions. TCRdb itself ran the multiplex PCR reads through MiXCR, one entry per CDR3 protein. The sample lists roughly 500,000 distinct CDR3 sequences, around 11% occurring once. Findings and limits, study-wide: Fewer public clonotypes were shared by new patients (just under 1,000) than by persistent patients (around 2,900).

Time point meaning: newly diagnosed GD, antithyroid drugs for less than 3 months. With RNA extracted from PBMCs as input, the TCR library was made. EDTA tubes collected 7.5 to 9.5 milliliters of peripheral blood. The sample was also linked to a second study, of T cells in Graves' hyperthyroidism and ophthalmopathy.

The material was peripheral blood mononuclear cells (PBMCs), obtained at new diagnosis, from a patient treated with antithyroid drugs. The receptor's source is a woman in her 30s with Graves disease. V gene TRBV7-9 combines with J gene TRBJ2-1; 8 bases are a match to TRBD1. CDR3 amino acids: CASSPGQGSDEQFF. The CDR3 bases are TGTGCCAGCAGCCCAGGACAGGGATCTGATGAGCAGTTCTTC. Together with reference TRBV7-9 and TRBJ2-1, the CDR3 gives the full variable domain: DTGVSQNPRHKITKRGQNVTFRCDPISEHNRLYWYRQTLGQGPEFLTYFQNEAQLEKSRLLSDRFSAERPKGSFSTLEIQRTEQGDSAMYLCASSPGQGSDEQFFGPGTRLTVL.